This T cell receptor (beta chain) was retrieved from a study of blood T cell repertoires in COVID-19. At the level of the study: PBMCs, B-cell-depleted T cells, or T cells were the source of the cDNA or gDNA that made up the material.

Germline CDR1 reads MNHEY; CDR2 reads SVGAGI. CDR3 length: 13 amino acids. With 6 bases removed from V and 4 bases from J, the gap between germline ends came to 13 bases. Clinical history as reported by participants underpinned cohort assignment. Donors in Cohort 3 counted as recovered after two negative PCRs, clearance, or symptom resolution. Original processing methods: Reference gene primer amplification yielded estimated nucleated cell counts. This table comes from immunoSEQ multiplex PCR, and its TCRdb copy is limited to in-frame clones, with some not included. That table furnishes V, J and clone size, whereas the DNA furnished D and trimming. The sample has roughly 160,000 clones; approximately 86% are singletons.

Sequencing used PBMCs or T cells enriched from blood (not recorded which). The TCR comes from a man aged 55 to 69 who had recovered from COVID-19. The gene calls are TRBV6-5 and TRBJ2-7, with D possibly being TRBD2 (6 bases). The DNA of the CDR3 is TGTGCCAGCAGACTCGGAGGGCTGTACGAGCAGTACTTC. Translated: CASRLGGLYEQYF.